The clone carrying this TCR beta chain was seen more than once but under ten times. The data belong to a study of blood T cell repertoires in COVID-19. At the level of the study: The United States, Italy and Spain supplied acute and convalescent COVID-19 samples. Sources were T cells, B-cell-depleted T cells, or PBMCs; the material itself was cDNA or gDNA.

Patients at the Seattle site were enrolled during active infection and followed longitudinally. Original handling: Nucleated cell number was recorded as an estimate derived from reference gene primer amplification. Clones were read by immunoSEQ multiplex PCR, and TCRdb kept only the in-frame ones, dropping some. V, J and clone size derive from that table, while D and trimming were established from the DNA sequence. Of some 180,000 clones in the sample, roughly 80% were seen once. CDR3 length: 15 residues. V was clipped by 5 bases and J by 9 bases; unmatched bases: 9. Germline V lookup: CDR1 SGHTA, CDR2 FQGTGA.

Sequencing input: peripheral blood. This chain links TRBV7-3 with TRBJ2-1, with 11 bases fitting TRBD2. The TCR sequence derives from a woman aged 40 to 50 with COVID-19, enrolled during active disease. This CDR3 reads CASSGIAGGRGEQFF. The CDR3, as DNA: TGTGCCAGCAGCGGGATAGCGGGAGGGCGGGGTGAGCAGTTCTTC.